These T cell receptor beta chains were read from a single sample in a study of T cell changes during pregnancy in multiple sclerosis. TCRdb keeps only in-frame clones here, not all; method: immunoSEQ multiplex PCR. The profile shows around 50,000 clones, around 90% of them singletons. Here the sequenced sample was CD4+ T cells from peripheral blood mononuclear cells, taken in the third trimester of pregnancy. The receptors were gathered from a female donor with multiple sclerosis, enrolled in a pregnancy study. Each CDR3 is given with its conserved first and last residue. Fields, in order: V gene, J gene, CDR3 protein.

v_call: TRBV6-1; j_call: TRBJ2-7; cdr3_aa: CASPPGQAKGEQYF
v_call: TRBV5-1; j_call: TRBJ2-2; cdr3_aa: CASSRDRARGAAGELFF
v_call: TRBV23-1; j_call: TRBJ2-1; cdr3_aa: CASGTEYNEQFF
v_call: TRBV19; j_call: TRBJ1-1; cdr3_aa: CASTWHGETEAFF
v_call: TRBV7-3; j_call: TRBJ2-3; cdr3_aa: CASSTDRGTDTQYF
v_call: TRBV4-1; j_call: TRBJ1-6; cdr3_aa: CASSHSRGELNSPLHF
v_call: TRBV5-4; j_call: TRBJ2-2; cdr3_aa: CASSPRGNGELFF
v_call: TRBV9; j_call: TRBJ2-1; cdr3_aa: CASSPGTSYNEQFF
v_call: TRBV11-3; j_call: TRBJ2-3; cdr3_aa: CASSLRQAYGTDTQYF
v_call: TRBV7-2; j_call: TRBJ1-5; cdr3_aa: CASSWADQPQHF
v_call: TRBV5-4; j_call: TRBJ1-1; cdr3_aa: CASSVQGGAEAFF
v_call: TRBV19; j_call: TRBJ2-6; cdr3_aa: CASSRQGGAGANVLTF
v_call: TRBV6-4; j_call: TRBJ1-4; cdr3_aa: CASSEIGGANEKLFF
v_call: TRBV11-1; j_call: TRBJ1-2; cdr3_aa: CASSLGDNYGYTF
v_call: TRBV6-5; j_call: TRBJ1-6; cdr3_aa: CASSYRDSSNSPLHF
v_call: TRBV29-1; j_call: TRBJ1-6; cdr3_aa: CSVAYGSVNNSPLHF
v_call: TRBV10-3; j_call: TRBJ2-7; cdr3_aa: CAISVSRQGIYEQYF
v_call: TRBV4-2; j_call: TRBJ1-5; cdr3_aa: CASSQEGTPLNQPQHF
v_call: TRBV5-6; j_call: TRBJ2-7; cdr3_aa: CASSFYAGPTFLPTGEQYF
v_call: TRBV7-2; j_call: TRBJ2-7; cdr3_aa: CASSLAAGWDEQYF
v_call: TRBV27; j_call: TRBJ1-1; cdr3_aa: CASSLYGGSNTEAFF
v_call: TRBV4-1; j_call: TRBJ1-2; cdr3_aa: CASSQEEGAIYGYTF
v_call: TRBV29-1; j_call: TRBJ1-5; cdr3_aa: CSVGDSGSTQHF
v_call: TRBV6-5; j_call: TRBJ1-1; cdr3_aa: CASSSSGTEAFF
v_call: TRBV18; j_call: TRBJ1-1; cdr3_aa: CASGNRVNTEAFF
v_call: TRBV30; j_call: TRBJ2-1; cdr3_aa: CAWSVLAGVNEQFF
v_call: TRBV4-2; j_call: TRBJ1-4; cdr3_aa: CASSQRGGGTGIEKLFF
v_call: TRBV27; j_call: TRBJ2-7; cdr3_aa: CASSAGLGYEQYF
v_call: TRBV4-1; j_call: TRBJ2-7; cdr3_aa: CASSRGGARGSYEQYF
v_call: TRBV10-1; j_call: TRBJ2-5; cdr3_aa: CASSPRDIQETQYF
v_call: TRBV4-1; j_call: TRBJ1-6; cdr3_aa: CASSGGFASPLHF
v_call: TRBV5-5; j_call: TRBJ2-2; cdr3_aa: CASSLVLTGELFF
v_call: TRBV4-1; j_call: TRBJ2-1; cdr3_aa: CASSQDPYNEQFF
v_call: TRBV7-9; j_call: TRBJ2-3; cdr3_aa: CASSTGQGGITLTDTQYF
v_call: TRBV6-1; j_call: TRBJ1-2; cdr3_aa: CATIRDRFSAGYTF
v_call: TRBV27; j_call: TRBJ1-2; cdr3_aa: CASRAGTELILNYGYTF
v_call: TRBV18; j_call: TRBJ2-3; cdr3_aa: CASSPLKVRGAAADTQYF
v_call: TRBV6-5; j_call: TRBJ2-2; cdr3_aa: CASRRRSMNTGELFF
v_call: TRBV6-1; j_call: TRBJ1-2; cdr3_aa: CASSEGQTYGYTF
v_call: TRBV5-1; j_call: TRBJ2-1; cdr3_aa: CASSRDSGRNNEQFF
v_call: TRBV5-1; j_call: TRBJ2-3; cdr3_aa: CASRLAGTSTDTQYF
v_call: TRBV5-1; j_call: TRBJ1-3; cdr3_aa: CASSLVAGSGNTIYF
v_call: TRBV7-2; j_call: TRBJ2-3; cdr3_aa: CASSLARTSPSSTDTQYF